The clone carrying this TCR beta chain was seen more than once but under ten times. PCR was performed a second time for about 7 to 11 cycles using a sample-barcoded 5' primer and a J-beta primer mix. Each cDNA molecule was tagged by a template-switch adaptor with 12 random nucleotides. Every individual sample yielded 2.5 million or more paired-end reads (each containing CDR3). MiXCR, applied by TCRdb to the 5' RACE reads, yields one record per CDR3 protein. The table records some 1.1 million distinct CDR3 sequences, around two fifths of them present only once. The entry originates in a study of blood T cells in healthy people across ages. The CDR3 is 16 residues long. With 5 bases removed from V and 0 bases from J, the gap between germline ends came to 14 bases. From germline, CDR1 is SEHNR and CDR2 FQNEAQ (reference sequence).

The chain is built from TRBV7-9 and TRBJ2-4, with D unresolved. The clonotype was recovered from a man between 18 and 29 years old in good health. Sequenced: blood. CDR3 bases: TGTGCCAGCAGCCAGGTGAACGTCCTAGCCAAAAACATTCAGTACTTC. Protein product: CASSQVNVLAKNIQYF.